This T cell receptor (beta chain) derives from a study of T cell repertoires in cytomegalovirus infection. Across the study: Evidence of both CMV infection and a matching HLA type came from public TCR beta signatures.

Regarding the study as a whole: The study identified carriers of CMV plus the relevant HLA from cumulative public TCR beta family frequency. HLA-C-restricted TCR beta clonotypes specific for CMV led the ex vivo response.

Using its own MiXCR run on the reads, TCRdb lists one record per CDR3 protein. The sample contains 150,000 to 200,000 distinct CDR3 sequences, roughly 9% of which appear only once. This clonotype was counted many times. Its target is unknown. The sequenced sample was PBMCs. This receptor was taken from a human donor in good health (CMV status not recorded). Some clones in this sample may be carry-over from other donors' samples.

The chain's CDR3 is CASSLQLAKNIQYF. The CDR3 DNA follows: TGTGCCAGCAGTCTTCAATTAGCCAAAAACATTCAGTACTTC. This chain connects TRBV7-2 to TRBJ2-4; no reliable D call. CDR3 length equals 14 residues. Between the trimmed V and J ends, which lost 6 bases and 0 bases, there was a span of 9 bases. Germline V lookup: CDR1 SGHTA, CDR2 FQGNSA.